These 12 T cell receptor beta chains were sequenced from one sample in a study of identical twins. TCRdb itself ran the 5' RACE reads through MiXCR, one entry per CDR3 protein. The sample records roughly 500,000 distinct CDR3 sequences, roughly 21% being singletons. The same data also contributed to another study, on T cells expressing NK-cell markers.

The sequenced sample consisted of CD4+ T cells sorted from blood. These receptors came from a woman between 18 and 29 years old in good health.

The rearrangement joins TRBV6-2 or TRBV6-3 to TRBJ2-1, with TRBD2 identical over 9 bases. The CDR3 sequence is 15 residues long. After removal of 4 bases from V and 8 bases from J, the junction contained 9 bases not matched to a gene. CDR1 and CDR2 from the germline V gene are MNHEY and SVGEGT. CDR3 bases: TGTGCCAGCAGTTTTCTTAGCGGGAGATTTGATGAGCAGTTCTTC. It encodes CASSFLSGRFDEQFF.

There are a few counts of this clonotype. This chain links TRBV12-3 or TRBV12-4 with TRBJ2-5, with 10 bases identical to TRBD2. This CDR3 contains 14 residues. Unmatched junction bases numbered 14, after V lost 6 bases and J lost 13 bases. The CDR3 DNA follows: TGTGCCAGCAGCCCCGGACTAGCGGCCCGCGCAAGGTACTTC. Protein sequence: CASSPGLAARARYF.

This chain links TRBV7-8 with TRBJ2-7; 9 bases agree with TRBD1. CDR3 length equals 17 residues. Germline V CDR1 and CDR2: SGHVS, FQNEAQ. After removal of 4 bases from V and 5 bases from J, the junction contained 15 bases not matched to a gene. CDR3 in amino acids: CASSYRYPGQGVHEQYF. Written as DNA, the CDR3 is TGTGCCAGCAGCTACCGTTACCCGGGACAGGGAGTGCACGAGCAGTACTTC.

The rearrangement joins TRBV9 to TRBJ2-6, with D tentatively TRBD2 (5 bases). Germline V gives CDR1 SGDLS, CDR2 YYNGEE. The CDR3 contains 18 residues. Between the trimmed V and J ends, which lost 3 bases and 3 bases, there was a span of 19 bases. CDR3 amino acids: CASSAGDRALGGANVLTF. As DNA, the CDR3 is TGTGCCAGCAGCGCCGGGGATAGGGCTCTCGGTGGGGCCAACGTCCTGACTTTC. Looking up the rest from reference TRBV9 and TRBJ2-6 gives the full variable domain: DSGVTQTPKHLITATGQRVTLRCSPRSGDLSVYWYQQSLDQGLQFLIQYYNGEERAKGNILERFSAQQFPDLHSELNLSSLELGDSALYFCASSAGDRALGGANVLTFGAGSRLTVL.

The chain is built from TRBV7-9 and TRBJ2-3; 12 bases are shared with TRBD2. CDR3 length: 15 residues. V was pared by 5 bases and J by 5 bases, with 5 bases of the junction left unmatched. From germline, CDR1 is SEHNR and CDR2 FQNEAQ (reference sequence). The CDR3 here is CASSLGTSGLDTQYF. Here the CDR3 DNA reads TGTGCCAGCAGCCTCGGGACTAGCGGGTTAGATACGCAGTATTTT.

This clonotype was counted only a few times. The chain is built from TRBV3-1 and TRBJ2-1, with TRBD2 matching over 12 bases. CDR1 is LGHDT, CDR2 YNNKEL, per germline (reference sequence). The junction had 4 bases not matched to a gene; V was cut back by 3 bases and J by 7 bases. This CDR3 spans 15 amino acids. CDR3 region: CASSHRLAGENEQFF. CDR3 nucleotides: TGTGCCAGCAGCCACCGACTAGCGGGAGAGAATGAGCAGTTCTTC.

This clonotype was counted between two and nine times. CDR3 sequence (DNA): TGCGCCAGCCTAACAGGGCCTAGCACAGATACGCAGTATTTT. This codes for CASLTGPSTDTQYF. J is TRBJ2-3 and V is TRBV5-1, with a weak D call TRBD1 (6 bases). V shed 7 bases and J shed 0 bases, with 12 bases lying between them. This CDR3 spans 14 amino acids. Germline lookup yields CDR1 SGHRS and CDR2 YFSETQ.

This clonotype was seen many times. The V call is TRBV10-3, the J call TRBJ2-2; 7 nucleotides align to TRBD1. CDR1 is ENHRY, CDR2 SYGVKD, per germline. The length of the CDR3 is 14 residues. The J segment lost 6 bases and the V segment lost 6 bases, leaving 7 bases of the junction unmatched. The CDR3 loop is CAIRRDSSAGELFF. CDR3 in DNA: TGTGCCATCAGGAGGGACAGTTCCGCCGGGGAGCTGTTTTTT.

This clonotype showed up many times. CDR3 DNA: TGCGCCAGCAGCTTGGCCAGGGTTGGGACTGAAGCTTTCTTT. Its protein product is CASSLARVGTEAFF. The chain combines TRBV5-1 with TRBJ1-1, with TRBD1 as a possible D gene (5 bases). Trimming pared 0 bases from V and 5 bases from J, leaving 11 bases between. Looked up from germline, CDR1 is SGHRS and CDR2 is YFSETQ. This CDR3 is built from 14 residues.

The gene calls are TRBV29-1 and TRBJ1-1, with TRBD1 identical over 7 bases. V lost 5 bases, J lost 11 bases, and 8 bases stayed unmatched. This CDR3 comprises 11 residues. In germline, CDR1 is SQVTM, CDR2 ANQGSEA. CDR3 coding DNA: TGCAGCGTTAAGTTGACAGGGAGGGCTTTCTTT. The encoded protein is CSVKLTGRAFF.

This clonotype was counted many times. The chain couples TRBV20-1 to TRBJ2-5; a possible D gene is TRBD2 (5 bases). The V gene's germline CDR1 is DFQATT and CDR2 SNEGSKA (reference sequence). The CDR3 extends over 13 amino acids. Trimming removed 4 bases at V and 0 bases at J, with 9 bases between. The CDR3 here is CSATTDYQETQYF. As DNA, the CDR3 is TGCAGTGCTACCACGGACTACCAAGAGACCCAGTACTTC.

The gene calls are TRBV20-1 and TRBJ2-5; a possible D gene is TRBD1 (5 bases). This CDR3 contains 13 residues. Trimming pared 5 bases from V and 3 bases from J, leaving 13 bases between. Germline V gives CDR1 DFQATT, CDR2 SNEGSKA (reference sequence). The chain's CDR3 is CSAQETAKETQYF. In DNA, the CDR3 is TGCAGTGCTCAGGAGACAGCAAAAGAGACCCAGTACTTC.